Below are 3 T cell receptor beta chains sequenced from a single sample in a study of CD8 T cells in ankylosing spondylitis. TCRdb reanalysed the 5' RACE reads using MiXCR and keeps one entry per CDR3 protein. The profile shows about 140,000 distinct CDR3 sequences, approximately 7.4% of them singletons. Source material: blood, either unsorted or a sorted T cell fraction (not recorded which). These receptors were taken from a female donor with ankylosing spondylitis or in good health (not recorded which).

This clonotype was observed many times. V is TRBV3-1 and J is TRBJ1-1; D is undetermined. In germline, CDR1 is LGHDT, CDR2 YNNKEL (reference sequence). V dropped 0 bases and J dropped 2 bases, with 4 bases sitting between them. This CDR3 region has 13 residues. The CDR3 loop is CASSQDVNTEAFF. The CDR3 DNA sequence: TGTGCCAGCAGCCAAGACGTTAACACTGAAGCTTTCTTT. The complete variable domain, with remaining parts taken from reference TRBV3-1 and TRBJ1-1, reads DTAVSQTPKYLVTQMGNDKSIKCEQNLGHDTMYWYKQDSKKFLKIMFSYNNKELIINETVPNRFSPKSPDKAHLNLHINSLELGDSAVYFCASSQDVNTEAFFGQGTRLTVV.

The chain employs TRBV29-1 and TRBJ2-5; 7 bases match TRBD2. This CDR3 is built from 13 residues. V trimming: 6 bases; J trimming: 1 base; junction bases outside the gene matches: 5. CDR1 is SQVTM, CDR2 ANQGSEA, per germline. CDR3 bases: TGCAGCGTGGAGGGAGGGAGCCAAGAGACCCAGTACTTC. Its protein is CSVEGGSQETQYF. The full variable domain, in which reference TRBV29-1 and TRBJ2-5 provide the parts outside the CDR3, is SAVISQKPSRDICQRGTSLTIQCQVDSQVTMMFWYRQQPGQSLTLIATANQGSEATYESGFVIDKFPISRPNLTFSTLTVSNMSPEDSSIYLCSVEGGSQETQYFGPGTRLLVL.

This chain uses TRBV12-3 or TRBV12-4 with TRBJ2-2, with 8 bases fitting TRBD2. Trimming removed 8 bases from V and 8 bases from J; junction bases left unmatched: 4. This CDR3 is 12 amino acids long. DNA for the CDR3: TGTGCCAGCGGGCGGGGGGCGGGGGAGCTGTTTTTT. Residues: CASGRGAGELFF.